Listed below are T cell receptor beta chains from one sample, sequenced in a study of blood T cells in healthy people across ages. TCRdb re-called the 5' RACE reads through MiXCR, storing one row per CDR3 protein. The sample has over 1,500,000 distinct CDR3 sequences, more than 35% seen once. The specimen was blood. The receptors derive from a human donor in good health. Both conserved end residues are part of each CDR3. Each record gives: V gene, clone size, CDR3 protein. Clone size appears in some rows only: once, few, many, or a class for an expanded clone.

V gene: TRBV6-5
clone size: NA
CDR3 protein: CASSTRGGRDETQYF

V gene: TRBV7-9
clone size: NA
CDR3 protein: CASSLDRELRDEQCF

V gene: TRBV29-1
clone size: NA
CDR3 protein: CSVADWTGNSYEQYF

V gene: TRBV29-1
clone size: few
CDR3 protein: CSVLYTEAFF

V gene: TRBV6-1
clone size: NA
CDR3 protein: CASSEGEASEKLFF

V gene: TRBV5-5
clone size: few
CDR3 protein: CASSSPQGVEGYGYTF

V gene: TRBV20-1
clone size: NA
CDR3 protein: CSPGTQYF

V gene: TRBV7-9
clone size: few
CDR3 protein: CASSVGTGYNEQYF

V gene: TRBV28
clone size: NA
CDR3 protein: CASSIAGRLDTQYF

V gene: TRBV15
clone size: NA
CDR3 protein: CATSRSPRGSTNEKLFF

V gene: TRBV4-3
clone size: few
CDR3 protein: CASSQKYDGTTAINEKLFF

V gene: TRBV7-9
clone size: NA
CDR3 protein: CASSGPLAGPPDTQYF

V gene: TRBV7-2
clone size: few
CDR3 protein: CASSFGGGAYQETQYF

V gene: TRBV5-1
clone size: few
CDR3 protein: CTSRPSGAVSSGANVLTF

V gene: TRBV28
clone size: NA
CDR3 protein: CASISGGEAGANVLTF

V gene: TRBV13
clone size: NA
CDR3 protein: CASSQMDTQETQYF